The 3 T cell receptor beta chains below come from one sample, sequenced in a study of blood T cell repertoires in COVID-19. Sequenced by immunoSEQ multiplex PCR; TCRdb stores in-frame clones only, minus some. This table holds tens of thousands of clones, about 81% found once. The sequenced sample was peripheral blood. The source of these receptors is a woman of 80 years or more with COVID-19, enrolled during active disease.

V is TRBV3-1 (or the pseudogene TRBV3-2) and J is TRBJ2-2; 8 bases agree with TRBD2. Trimming at V came to 6 bases and at J to 4 bases, leaving 7 bases not matched to a gene. The CDR3 spans 15 residues. The V gene's germline CDR1 is LGHDT and CDR2 YNNKEL (reference sequence). CDR3 loop: CASSLRTSITGELFF. DNA for the CDR3: TGTGCCAGCAGTCTTAGGACTAGCATCACCGGGGAGCTGTTTTTT.

This sequence joins TRBV5-6 and TRBJ1-5; tentatively, D is TRBD1 (6 bases). Between the trimmed V and J ends, which lost 2 bases and 0 bases, there was a span of 12 bases. The CDR3 contains 16 residues. Per germline, CDR1 SGHDT and CDR2 YYEEEE. In DNA form, the CDR3 reads TGTGCCAGCAGCTTAGGACAGACCCGTAGCAATCAGCCCCAGCATTTT. Protein: CASSLGQTRSNQPQHF.

This chain links TRBV24-1 with TRBJ2-1; D remains unclear. The CDR3 is 14 amino acids. Trimming stripped 2 bases from V and 9 bases from J, with 13 bases between. From germline, CDR1 is KGHDR and CDR2 SFDVKD. As DNA, the CDR3 is TGTGCCACCAGTGATTCGAACTCCATACTTGAGCAGTTCTTC. Its translation: CATSDSNSILEQFF.